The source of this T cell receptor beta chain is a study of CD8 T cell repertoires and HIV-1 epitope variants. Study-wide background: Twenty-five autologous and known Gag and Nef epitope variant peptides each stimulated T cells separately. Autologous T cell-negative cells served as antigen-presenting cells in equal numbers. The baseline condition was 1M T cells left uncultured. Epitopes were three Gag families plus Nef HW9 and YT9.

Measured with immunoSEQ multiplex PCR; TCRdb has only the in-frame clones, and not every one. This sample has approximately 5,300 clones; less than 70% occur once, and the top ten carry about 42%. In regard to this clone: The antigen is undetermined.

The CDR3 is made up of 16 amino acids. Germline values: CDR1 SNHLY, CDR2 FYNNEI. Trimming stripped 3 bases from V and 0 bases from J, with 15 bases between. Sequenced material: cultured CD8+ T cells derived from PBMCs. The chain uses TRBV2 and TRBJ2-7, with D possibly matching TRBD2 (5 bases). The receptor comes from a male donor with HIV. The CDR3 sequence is CASSDNGPEGSYEQYF. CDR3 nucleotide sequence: TGTGCCAGCAGTGATAACGGGCCTGAGGGCTCCTACGAGCAGTACTTC.